Below, 24 T cell receptor beta chains from the same sample are listed, as sequenced in a study of Graves' ophthalmopathy and Graves' hyperthyroidism (dated by TCRdb to 2017 to 2018). These reads were obtained on an Illumina HiSeq 2000. TCR beta CDR3 regions were amplified from RNA transcripts for repertoire sequencing. The first round was an RT-PCR using HTBI primers with the Qiagen OneStep RT-PCR kit, and this first round was followed by a second-round multiplex PCR, then size selection and purification. The public sequencing data were trimmed at Q25 with fastp and processed into clonotypes with MiXCR by TCRdb, which kept only in-frame beta chains. Duplicate CDR3 protein sequences are folded into a single record with the most common DNA and genes. The sample table lists 400,000 to 450,000 distinct CDR3 sequences, around 20% of them with a count of one. The ten top clones hold approximately 3% of the sample.

The sequenced sample consisted of peripheral blood. The receptors were sampled from a woman younger than 35 with stable Graves' hyperthyroidism. Donor details come from another sample of the same person, matched by shared clones.

This clonotype was seen at least ten times. V is TRBV2 and J is TRBJ1-3; 7 bases are shared with TRBD1. Trimming cost V 4 bases and J 2 bases; bases outside gene matches: 5. CDR1 SNHLY and CDR2 FYNNEI come from the germline V gene. This CDR3 comprises 15 residues. CDR3 region: CASSALTGAGNTIYF. CDR3 coding DNA: TGTGCCAGCAGTGCGCTCACAGGGGCTGGAAACACCATATATTTT.

The chain employs TRBV6-1 and TRBJ2-5; 9 nucleotides agree with TRBD1. The germline V gene encodes CDR1 MNHNS and CDR2 SASEGT. Germline trimming cut 0 bases from V and 4 bases from J; bases unmatched to any gene: 3. This CDR3 has 15 residues. The CDR3 DNA reads as TGTGCCAGCAGTGAAGCCGGGACAGGGAGAGAGACCCAGTACTTC. This translates into CASSEAGTGRETQYF.

This clonotype was counted ten times or more. The gene calls are TRBV13 and TRBJ1-1; the D is unclear. Germline V gene sequence: CDR1 PRHDT, CDR2 FYEKMQ (reference sequence). CDR3 length equals 13 residues. The ends were cut back, 6 bases at V and 4 bases at J, with 12 bases in the middle. The CDR3 DNA sequence: TGTGCCAGCAGGTATGACGCTTTCACTGAAGCTTTCTTT. Translated, it gives CASRYDAFTEAFF.

This clonotype was seen repeatedly, ten times or more. The chain uses TRBV7-2 and TRBJ1-6, with TRBD1 matching 8 bases. V was clipped by 5 bases and J by 8 bases; unmatched bases: 8. From germline, CDR1 is SGHTA and CDR2 FQGNSA. The CDR3 is 15 amino acids. The CDR3 here is CASSPDRDRHSPLHF. CDR3 DNA: TGTGCCAGCAGCCCCGACCGGGACAGGCATTCACCCCTCCACTTT. Using reference TRBV7-2 and TRBJ1-6 for the parts outside the CDR3, the full variable domain is GAGVSQSPSNKVTEKGKDVELRCDPISGHTALYWYRQSLGQGLEFLIYFQGNSAPDKSGLPSDRFSAERTGGSVSTLTIQRTQQEDSAVYLCASSPDRDRHSPLHFGNGTRLTVT.

This clonotype was seen repeatedly, ten times or more. The genes are TRBV6-1 and TRBJ2-7, with 12 bases identical to TRBD2. This CDR3 has 14 amino acids. Per the germline V gene, CDR1 is MNHNS and CDR2 is SASEGT. The J segment lost 2 bases and the V segment lost 4 bases, leaving 0 bases of the junction unmatched. CDR3 amino acids: CASSGLAGAYEQYF. CDR3 sequence (DNA): TGTGCCAGCAGTGGACTAGCGGGAGCCTACGAGCAGTACTTC.

This clonotype occurred many times. J is TRBJ1-1 and V is TRBV2, with no clear D. The CDR3 consists of 13 residues. Germline assignment: CDR1 SNHLY and CDR2 FYNNEI. The V end was cut by 6 bases, the J end by 0 bases, with 8 bases between. The CDR3 DNA reads TGTGCCAGCAGGGTCTTGATGAACACTGAAGCTTTCTTT. Protein product: CASRVLMNTEAFF.

This clonotype was recorded at least ten times. CDR3 sequence: CASSSNGGKNIQYF. CDR3 DNA sequence: TGTGCCAGCAGCTCAAACGGGGGCAAAAACATTCAGTACTTC. This chain links TRBV7-9 with TRBJ2-4; D might be TRBD2 (6 bases). Deletions cut 4 bases from V and 3 bases from J, with 10 bases between. This CDR3 comprises 14 residues. Looked up from germline, CDR1 is SEHNR and CDR2 is FQNEAQ (reference sequence).

This clonotype has ten or more counts. The chain links TRBV28 to TRBJ2-7; 15 bases line up with TRBD2. The CDR3 totals 15 residues. V gave up 6 bases and J gave up 6 bases; unmatched junction bases: 6. Germline CDR1 and CDR2: MDHEN and SYDVKM. CDR3 region: CASRRTSGRVGEQYF. The CDR3 nucleotides read TGTGCCAGCAGACGGACTAGCGGGAGGGTAGGCGAGCAGTACTTC.

Many counts were recorded for this clonotype. The rearrangement uses TRBV24-1 and TRBJ2-5, with 8 bases fitting TRBD1. The V gene end was trimmed by 5 bases and the J gene end by 1 base; junction bases not matched to a gene: 8. CDR1 KGHDR and CDR2 SFDVKD come from the germline V gene. The CDR3 is 16 residues long. CDR3: CATSGLPGTGQETQYF. The CDR3 region has the DNA TGTGCCACCAGTGGCCTACCCGGGACAGGCCAAGAGACCCAGTACTTC.

At least ten counts were recorded for this clonotype. CDR3 coding DNA: TGCGCCAGCAGCTTGGTCTTATCACTAGCGGGAGTCGGGGAGACCCAGTACTTC. Encoded protein: CASSLVLSLAGVGETQYF. The genes are TRBV5-1 and TRBJ2-5, with 11 nucleotides matching TRBD2. The CDR3 has 18 amino acids. J was trimmed by 5 bases and V by 0 bases; bases with no gene match: 12. Per the germline V gene, CDR1 is SGHRS and CDR2 is YFSETQ.

This clonotype was counted at least ten times. The rearrangement uses TRBV6-2 or TRBV6-3 and TRBJ2-7; D uncertain. V gave up 2 bases and J gave up 2 bases, with 7 bases separating them. CDR3 length equals 13 residues. The germline V gene encodes CDR1 MNHEY and CDR2 SVGEGT. CDR3 amino acids: CASSYVITYEQYF. The CDR3 bases are TGTGCCAGCAGTTACGTTATAACCTACGAGCAGTACTTC.

This clonotype was counted ten times or more. The chain has TRBV5-1 and TRBJ2-5; TRBD2 is a possible D gene (5 bases). The ends were cut back, 4 bases at V and 5 bases at J, with 12 bases in the middle. Germline V gene lookup returns CDR1 SGHRS and CDR2 YFSETQ. The CDR3 covers 13 residues. CDR3: CASSVDWRETQYF. The CDR3 DNA follows: TGCGCCAGCAGCGTTGATTGGAGGGAGACCCAGTACTTC.

This clonotype was picked up many times. The chain carries TRBV28 and TRBJ2-7; 12 bases map to TRBD2. Germline CDR1 and CDR2: MDHEN and SYDVKM. V lost 6 bases and J lost 5; bases outside the gene matches: 8. This CDR3 has 15 residues. CDR3 loop: CASRRLAGVLNEQYF. The CDR3 DNA follows: TGTGCCAGCAGGCGACTAGCGGGAGTGTTGAACGAGCAGTACTTC. The variable domain in full, completed from reference TRBV28 and TRBJ2-7, reads DVKVTQSSRYLVKRTGEKVFLECVQDMDHENMFWYRQDPGLGLRLIYFSYDVKMKEKGDIPEGYSVSREKKERFSLILESASTNQTSMYLCASRRLAGVLNEQYFGPGTRLTVT.

This clonotype was seen at least ten times. This chain joins TRBV6-2 or TRBV6-3 and TRBJ2-4; TRBD2 matches at 11 bases. This CDR3 contains 17 residues. Per germline, CDR1 MNHEY and CDR2 SVGEGT. With 6 bases clipped from V and 3 bases from J, the junction kept 10 bases outside the gene matches. CDR3 nucleotide sequence: TGTGCCAGCAGCACCGGGACTAGCGGCATTGGCAAAAACATTCAGTACTTC. Its translation is CASSTGTSGIGKNIQYF.

Only one count was recorded for this clonotype. The chain is built from TRBV25-1 and TRBJ2-7; 12 positions agree with TRBD1. This CDR3 has 14 amino acids. The germline gives CDR1 MGHDK, CDR2 SYGVNS. The V segment lost 4 bases and the J segment 5 bases; nucleotides outside the gene matches: 3. This CDR3 is CASSGGQGADEQYF. CDR3 in DNA: TGTGCCAGCAGTGGGGGACAGGGGGCGGACGAGCAGTACTTC.

This clonotype was seen ten or more times. V gene TRBV30 combines with J gene TRBJ2-2, with TRBD2 matching 9 bases. Germline V gene lookup returns CDR1 GTSNPN and CDR2 SVGIG (reference sequence). V was clipped by 3 bases and J by 3 bases; unmatched bases: 2. The CDR3 spans 14 residues. For the CDR3, the DNA is TGTGCCTGGAGCCCTAGCGGGGACACCGGGGAGCTGTTTTTT. Encoded protein: CAWSPSGDTGELFF.

This clonotype was counted between two and nine times. The V call is TRBV30, the J call TRBJ1-3, with a tentative D call TRBD1 (6 bases). V dropped 3 bases and J dropped 8 bases, with 8 bases sitting between them. Germline assignment: CDR1 GTSNPN and CDR2 SVGIG (reference sequence). CDR3 length: 11 amino acids. The CDR3 spells CAWSPGDTIYF. The CDR3 DNA sequence: TGTGCCTGGAGCCCAGGGGACACCATATATTTT. The variable domain in full, completed from reference TRBV30 and TRBJ1-3, reads SQTIHQWPATLVQPVGSPLSLECTVEGTSNPNLYWYRQAAGRGLQLLFYSVGIGQISSEVPQNLSASRPQDRQFILSSKKLLLSDSGFYLCAWSPGDTIYFGEGSWLTVV.

This chain joins TRBV28 and TRBJ1-5, with a possible D match to TRBD1 (5 bases). Between the trimmed V and J ends, which lost 10 bases and 0 bases, there was a span of 19 bases. The germline V gene encodes CDR1 MDHEN and CDR2 SYDVKM. The CDR3 is made up of 16 amino acids. The CDR3 sequence is CAINGAREDSNQPQHF. The CDR3 DNA reads as TGTGCCATCAACGGGGCGAGAGAAGATAGCAATCAGCCCCAGCATTTT.

The chain combines TRBV18 with TRBJ1-6, with D hard to call. V lost 3 bases to trimming and J lost 8 bases, with 11 bases between them. Per germline, CDR1 KGHSH and CDR2 LQKENI. This CDR3 spans 14 amino acids. The DNA of the CDR3 is TGTGCCAGCTCACCCATTTCCCAGGATTCACCCCTCCACTTT. Translated: CASSPISQDSPLHF.

There are a few counts of this clonotype. The chain joins TRBV20-1 to TRBJ2-7, with TRBD2 identical over 11 bases. The V segment lost 5 bases and the J segment 2 bases; nucleotides outside the gene matches: 5. The CDR3 runs 14 residues. CDR1 DFQATT and CDR2 SNEGSKA come from the germline V gene (reference sequence). The CDR3 nucleotides read TGCAGTGCTGGTATAGCGGGAGGGCCCTACGAGCAGTACTTC. Translating it yields CSAGIAGGPYEQYF.

This clonotype has at least ten counts. The chain uses TRBV12-3 or TRBV12-4 and TRBJ1-1; weak D call: TRBD1 (6 bases). V was pared by 3 bases and J by 3 bases, with 11 bases between. The CDR3 sequence is 14 residues long. The CDR3 coding sequence is TGTGCCAGCAGTTTTTACAGGGAGGACACTGAAGCTTTCTTT. It encodes CASSFYREDTEAFF.

This clonotype has ten or more counts. The chain joins TRBV27 to TRBJ1-5; tentative D call: TRBD1 (6 bases). Trimming left V 5 bases short and J 3 bases short, with 17 bases between. The CDR3 sequence is 16 residues long. The germline V gene has CDR1 MNHEY and CDR2 SMNVEV (reference sequence). CDR3 DNA sequence: TGTGCCAGCAGTCCCTCTTCGGGGGGCCCCAATCAGCCCCAGCATTTT. This translates into CASSPSSGGPNQPQHF.

This clonotype appeared many times. The rearrangement joins TRBV7-2 to TRBJ1-6; D uncertain. Trimming removed 0 bases from V and 10 bases from J, with 13 bases in between. Germline lookup yields CDR1 SGHTA and CDR2 FQGNSA. CDR3 size: 15 residues. For the CDR3, the DNA is TGTGCCAGCAGCTTAGCTGCCCTCGGCGTCTCACCCCTCCACTTT. Translating it yields CASSLAALGVSPLHF. Drawing the rest from reference TRBV7-2 and TRBJ1-6, the complete variable domain is GAGVSQSPSNKVTEKGKDVELRCDPISGHTALYWYRQSLGQGLEFLIYFQGNSAPDKSGLPSDRFSAERTGGSVSTLTIQRTQQEDSAVYLCASSLAALGVSPLHFGNGTRLTVT.

This clonotype was observed many times. The J gene is TRBJ2-6, the V gene TRBV28; TRBD1 matches 7 bases. The trim removed 3 bases at V and 2 bases at J, leaving 10 bases unmatched. Looked up from germline, CDR1 is MDHEN and CDR2 is SYDVKM. The CDR3 extends over 18 amino acids. The CDR3 sequence is CASSFGRGGLPGANVLTF. The CDR3 DNA reads TGTGCCAGCAGTTTCGGTAGAGGGGGCTTGCCTGGGGCCAACGTCCTGACTTTC.